Detailed here is one T cell receptor (beta chain). Its antigen remains unidentified. The data originate from a study of T-cell memory formation after mild COVID-19. Whole-study findings and limits: Confirmation of SARS-CoV-2 specificity was lacking for second-wave clones peaking day 37. Memory from before infection featured some responding clones, which suggests cross-reactive memory joined. CD8+ contracting clones occupied EMRA, while CD4+ ones occupied mainly CM and EM. Day 15 to 85 contracting clones showed balanced CD4/CD8; day 15 to 37 expanders favored CD4+.

The V gene lost 1 base and the J gene lost 12 bases, with 7 bases spanning the gap. Germline V gives CDR1 LGHNA, CDR2 YNFKEQ. CDR3 length: 12 residues. A single record per CDR3 protein comes from TCRdb applying MiXCR to the 5' RACE reads. The sample includes 550,000 to 650,000 distinct CDR3 sequences, 15% to 20% seen only once; the top ten take around 8.1%. The rearrangement joins TRBV4-2 to TRBJ1-6, with D possibly matching TRBD1 (5 bases). Sequencing input: PBMCs or a T cell subset sorted from them (not recorded which). This clonotype originated in an adult woman who had mild COVID-19 (a few samples of this study predate the infection). Cell type and time point are not known. The CDR3 loop is CASSQGGGPLHF. CDR3 DNA sequence: TGTGCCAGCAGCCAAGGGGGGGGACCCCTCCACTTT.